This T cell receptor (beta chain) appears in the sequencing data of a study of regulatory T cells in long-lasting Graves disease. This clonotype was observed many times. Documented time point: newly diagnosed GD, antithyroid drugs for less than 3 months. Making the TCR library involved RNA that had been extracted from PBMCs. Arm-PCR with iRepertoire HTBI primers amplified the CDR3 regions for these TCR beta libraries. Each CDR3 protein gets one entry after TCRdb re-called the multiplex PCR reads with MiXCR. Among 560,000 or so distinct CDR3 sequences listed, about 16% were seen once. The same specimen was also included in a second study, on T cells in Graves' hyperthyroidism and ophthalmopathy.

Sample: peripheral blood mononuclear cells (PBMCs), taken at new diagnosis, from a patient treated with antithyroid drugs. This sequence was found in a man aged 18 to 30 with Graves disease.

The CDR3 sequence: CASSLNRDTYGYTF. CDR3 nucleotides: TGCGCCAGCAGCTTGAACAGGGACACCTATGGCTACACCTTC. V usage is TRBV5-1 and J usage is TRBJ1-2; perhaps TRBD1 as D (6 bases). Trimming cost V 1 base and J 4 bases, with 11 bases left between them. This CDR3 region has 14 residues. CDR1 and CDR2 from the germline V gene are SGHRS and YFSETQ.